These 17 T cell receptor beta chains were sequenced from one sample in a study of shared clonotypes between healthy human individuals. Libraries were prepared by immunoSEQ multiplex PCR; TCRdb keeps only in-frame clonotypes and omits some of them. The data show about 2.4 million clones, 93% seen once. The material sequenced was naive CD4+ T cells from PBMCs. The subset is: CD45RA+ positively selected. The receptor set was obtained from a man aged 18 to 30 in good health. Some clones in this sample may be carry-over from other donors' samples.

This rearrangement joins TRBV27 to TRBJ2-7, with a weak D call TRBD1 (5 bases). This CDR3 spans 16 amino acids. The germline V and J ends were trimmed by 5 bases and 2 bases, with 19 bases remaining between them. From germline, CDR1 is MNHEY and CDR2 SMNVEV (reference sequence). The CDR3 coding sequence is TGTGCCAGCAGTCCGCTGACAGATCCTAACCCCTACGAGCAGTACTTC. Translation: CASSPLTDPNPYEQYF.

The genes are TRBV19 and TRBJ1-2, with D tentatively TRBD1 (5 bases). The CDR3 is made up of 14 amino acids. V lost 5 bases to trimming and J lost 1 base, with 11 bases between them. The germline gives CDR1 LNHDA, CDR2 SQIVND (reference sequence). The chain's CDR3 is CASSAGSSNYGYTF. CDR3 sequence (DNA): TGTGCCAGTAGTGCAGGGTCGAGTAACTATGGCTACACCTTC. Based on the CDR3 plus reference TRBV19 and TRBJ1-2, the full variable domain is DGGITQSPKYLFRKEGQNVTLSCEQNLNHDAMYWYRQDPGQGLRLIYYSQIVNDFQKGDIAEGYSVSREKKESFPLTVTSAQKNPTAFYLCASSAGSSNYGYTFGSGTRLTVV.

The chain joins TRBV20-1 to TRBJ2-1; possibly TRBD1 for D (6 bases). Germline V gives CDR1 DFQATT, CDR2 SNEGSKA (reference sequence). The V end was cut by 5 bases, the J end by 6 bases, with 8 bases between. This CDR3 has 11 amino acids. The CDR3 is CSASDSNEQFF. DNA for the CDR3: TGCAGTGCTTCGGACAGCAATGAGCAGTTCTTC.

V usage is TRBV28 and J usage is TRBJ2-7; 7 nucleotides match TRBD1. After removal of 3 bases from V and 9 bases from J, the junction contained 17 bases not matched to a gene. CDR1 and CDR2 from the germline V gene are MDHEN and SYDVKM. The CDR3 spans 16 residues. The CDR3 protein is CASSFPLGTATKGQYF. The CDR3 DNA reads TGTGCCAGCAGTTTCCCCCTAGGGACAGCGACGAAGGGGCAGTACTTC.

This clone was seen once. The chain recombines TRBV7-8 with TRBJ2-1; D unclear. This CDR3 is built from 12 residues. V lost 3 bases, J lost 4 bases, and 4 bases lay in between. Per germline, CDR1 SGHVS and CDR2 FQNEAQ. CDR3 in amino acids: CASSFIYNEQFF. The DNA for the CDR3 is TGTGCCAGCAGCTTTATTTACAATGAGCAGTTCTTC.

The CDR3 nucleotides read TGTGCCAGCAGACAAGGGAGGGCCAGAGACACCGGGGAGCTGTTTTTT. Protein product: CASRQGRARDTGELFF. The chain is built from TRBV2 and TRBJ2-2, with 7 bases aligning to TRBD2. Trimming at V came to 6 bases and at J to 3 bases, leaving 10 bases not matched to a gene. CDR3 length: 16 residues. CDR1 is SNHLY and CDR2 is FYNNEI in the germline V gene.

The CDR3 loop reads CASRKPGETQYF. The CDR3 DNA reads TGTGCCAGCAGAAAACCCGGAGAGACCCAGTACTTC. The chain carries TRBV5-4 and TRBJ2-5, with D uncertain. CDR1 and CDR2 (germline): SGHNT, YYREEE (reference sequence). Between the trimmed V and J ends, which lost 5 bases and 4 bases, there was a span of 9 bases. The CDR3 is 12 residues long.

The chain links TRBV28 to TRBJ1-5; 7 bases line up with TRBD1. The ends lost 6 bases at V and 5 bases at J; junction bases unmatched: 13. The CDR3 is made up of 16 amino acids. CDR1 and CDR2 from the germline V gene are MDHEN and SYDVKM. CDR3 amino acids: CASSPPGQLFDQPQHF. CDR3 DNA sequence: TGTGCCAGCAGCCCCCCGGGACAGCTTTTCGATCAGCCCCAGCATTTT.

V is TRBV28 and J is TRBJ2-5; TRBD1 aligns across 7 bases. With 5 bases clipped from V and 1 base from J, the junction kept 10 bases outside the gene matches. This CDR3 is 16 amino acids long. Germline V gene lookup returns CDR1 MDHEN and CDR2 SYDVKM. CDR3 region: CASSRPGQLTQETQYF. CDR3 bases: TGTGCCAGCAGTCGTCCGGGACAGCTAACCCAAGAGACCCAGTACTTC.

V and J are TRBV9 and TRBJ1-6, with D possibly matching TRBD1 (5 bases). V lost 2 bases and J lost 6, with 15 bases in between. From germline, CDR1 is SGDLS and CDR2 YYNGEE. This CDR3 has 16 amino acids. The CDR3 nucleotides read TGTGCCAGCAGCGTTAGGGACTCCGCGGGTAATTCACCCCTCCACTTT. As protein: CASSVRDSAGNSPLHF.

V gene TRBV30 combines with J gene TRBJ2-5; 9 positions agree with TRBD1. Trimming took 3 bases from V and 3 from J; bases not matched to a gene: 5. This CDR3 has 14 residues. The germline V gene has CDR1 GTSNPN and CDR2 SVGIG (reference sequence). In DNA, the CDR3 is TGTGCCTGGAGAGAATGGACAGGGGAAGAGACCCAGTACTTC. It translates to CAWREWTGEETQYF.

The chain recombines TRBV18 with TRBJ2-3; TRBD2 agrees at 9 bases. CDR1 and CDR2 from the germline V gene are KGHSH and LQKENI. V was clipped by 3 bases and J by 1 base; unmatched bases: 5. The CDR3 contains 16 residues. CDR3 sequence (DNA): TGTGCCAGCTCACCCCAGAGCGGGAGGCGCACAGATACGCAGTATTTT. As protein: CASSPQSGRRTDTQYF.

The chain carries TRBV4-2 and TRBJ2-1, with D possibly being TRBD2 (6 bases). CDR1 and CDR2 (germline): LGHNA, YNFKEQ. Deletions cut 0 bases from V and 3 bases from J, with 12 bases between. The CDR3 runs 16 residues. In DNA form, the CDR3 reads TGTGCCAGCAGCCAAGATAGGGCGGGAAACTACAATGAGCAGTTCTTC. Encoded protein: CASSQDRAGNYNEQFF.

CDR3 loop: CASSPGGVGSMRYTF. The CDR3 nucleotides are TGTGCCAGCAGCCCAGGGGGCGTCGGTTCTATGCGCTACACCTTC. The rearrangement joins TRBV7-2 to TRBJ1-2; 8 bases agree with TRBD1. Germline values: CDR1 SGHTA, CDR2 FQGNSA. The CDR3 loop spans 15 amino acids. Trimming at V came to 5 bases and at J to 9 bases, leaving 14 bases not matched to a gene.

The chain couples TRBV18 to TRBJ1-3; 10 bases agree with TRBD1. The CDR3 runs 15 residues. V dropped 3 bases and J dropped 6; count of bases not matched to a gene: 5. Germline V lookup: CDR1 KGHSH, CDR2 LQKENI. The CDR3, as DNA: TGTGCCAGCTCACCTGCGGGACAGGGGACAAACACCATATATTTT. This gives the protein CASSPAGQGTNTIYF. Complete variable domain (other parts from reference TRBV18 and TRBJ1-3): NAGVMQNPRHLVRRRGQEARLRCSPMKGHSHVYWYRQLPEEGLKFMVYLQKENIIDESGMPKERFSAEFPKEGPSILRIQQVVRGDSAAYFCASSPAGQGTNTIYFGEGSWLTVV.

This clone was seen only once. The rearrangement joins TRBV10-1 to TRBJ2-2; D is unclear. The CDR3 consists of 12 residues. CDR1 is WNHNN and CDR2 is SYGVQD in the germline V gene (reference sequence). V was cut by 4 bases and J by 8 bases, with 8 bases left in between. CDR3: CASSALEGELFF. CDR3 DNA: TGCGCCAGCAGTGCTCTAGAGGGGGAGCTGTTTTTT.

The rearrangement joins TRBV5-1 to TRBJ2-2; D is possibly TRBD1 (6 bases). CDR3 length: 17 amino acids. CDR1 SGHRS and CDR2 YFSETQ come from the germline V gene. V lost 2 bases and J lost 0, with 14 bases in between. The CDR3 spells CASSLTSGAANTGELFF. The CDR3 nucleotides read TGCGCCAGCAGCTTAACCTCAGGGGCCGCGAACACCGGGGAGCTGTTTTTT.